One and the same sample provided the 25 T cell receptor beta chains below, sequenced in a study of blood T cells in healthy people across ages. Primers used in a second PCR of about 7 to 12 cycles were a sample-barcoded 5' primer and a J-beta primer mix. Each CDR3 protein gets one entry after TCRdb re-called the 5' RACE reads with MiXCR. The table lists 1.4 million or so distinct CDR3 sequences, about 42% of them singletons. The sample consisted of blood. The source is a woman between 18 and 30 years old in good health.

This clonotype occurred a few times. This chain links TRBV20-1 with TRBJ2-3; no reliable D call. V was clipped by 0 bases and J by 4 bases, with 14 bases between them. Germline assignment: CDR1 DFQATT and CDR2 SNEGSKA (reference sequence). This CDR3 is built from 15 residues. CDR3 residues: CSARDVYALPDTQYF. The CDR3, as DNA: TGCAGTGCTAGAGATGTTTATGCTCTTCCAGATACGCAGTATTTT.

The rearrangement uses TRBV6-2 or TRBV6-3 and TRBJ2-3; TRBD2 agrees at 7 bases. Germline CDR1 and CDR2: MNHEY and SVGEGT. The CDR3 spans 17 residues. The ends lost 2 bases at V and 0 bases at J; junction bases unmatched: 8. CDR3 region: CASSYPPSGPSTDTQYF. CDR3 in DNA: TGTGCCAGCAGTTACCCTCCTAGCGGACCTAGCACAGATACGCAGTATTTT.

The V gene is TRBV5-1, the J gene TRBJ2-7; D is unclear. Germline V gives CDR1 SGHRS, CDR2 YFSETQ. This CDR3 has 16 residues. V was clipped by 0 bases and J by 0 bases, with 13 bases between them. DNA of the CDR3: TGCGCCAGCAGCTTGGGGAGTGTCGCCCGCTCCTACGAGCAGTACTTC. Translated: CASSLGSVARSYEQYF.

The rearrangement uses TRBV29-1 and TRBJ2-3, with TRBD2 matching over 7 bases. In germline, CDR1 is SQVTM, CDR2 ANQGSEA. J was trimmed by 3 bases and V by 1 base; bases with no gene match: 1. This CDR3 is 13 amino acids long. This CDR3 reads CSVEGEGTDTQYF. The CDR3 bases are TGCAGCGTTGAAGGGGAGGGAACAGATACGCAGTATTTT.

The sample holds many counts of this clonotype. The CDR3 region has the DNA TGTGCCACCAGCAGAGACACGGGAGGGCCGGCCGCCGAGCAGTACTTC. Residues: CATSRDTGGPAAEQYF. V and J are TRBV15 and TRBJ2-7, with 8 bases that match TRBD2. The V gene's germline CDR1 is LNHNV and CDR2 YYDKDF (reference sequence). The trim removed 0 bases at V and 6 bases at J, leaving 10 bases unmatched. This CDR3 comprises 16 residues.

This clonotype has only a few counts. The chain employs TRBV20-1 and TRBJ2-7, with D maybe TRBD1 (5 bases). The DNA end favors TRBJ2-5, so the J call may be wrong. The CDR3 totals 14 residues. Germline CDR1 and CDR2: DFQATT and SNEGSKA (reference sequence). CDR3 sequence: CSAREDTVQETQYF. Here the CDR3 DNA reads TGCAGTGCTAGAGAGGACACAGTTCAAGAGACCCAGTACTTC.

This clonotype has ten or more counts. The chain uses TRBV12-3 or TRBV12-4 and TRBJ1-4; 7 bases match TRBD1. The CDR3 has 13 amino acids. V shed 4 bases and J 12 bases; nucleotides not matched to a gene: 8. For the CDR3, the DNA is TGTGCCAGCAGTTACAGGGGCCGCGTCGAACTGTTTTTT. Its translation is CASSYRGRVELFF.

The chain employs TRBV6-5 and TRBJ2-1, with TRBD2 identical over 7 bases. The CDR3 runs 16 residues. V shed 2 bases, J shed 0 bases, and the junction held 4 bases outside the gene matches. Germline V CDR1 and CDR2: MNHEY, SVGAGI. As DNA, the CDR3 is TGTGCCAGCAGTTACGCCGGCGGGAGCTCCTACAATGAGCAGTTCTTC. Amino acid sequence: CASSYAGGSSYNEQFF.

This chain uses TRBV7-2 with TRBJ2-7; D gene ambiguous. V dropped 1 base and J dropped 7 bases, with 14 bases sitting between them. Germline loops: CDR1 SGHTA, CDR2 FQGNSA. CDR3 length: 14 residues. CDR3 DNA: TGTGCCAGCAGCTTAGAAATCAGGCTCGGAGAGCAGTACTTC. As protein: CASSLEIRLGEQYF.

CDR3 loop: CASSWGTSGRRTYEQYF. DNA for the CDR3: TGCGCCAGCAGCTGGGGGACTAGCGGGAGGAGAACCTACGAGCAGTACTTC. The J gene is TRBJ2-7, the V gene TRBV5-1; 15 bases fit TRBD2. From germline, CDR1 is SGHRS and CDR2 YFSETQ. This CDR3 contains 17 residues. Trimming cost V 3 bases and J 2 bases; bases outside gene matches: 6.

The chain employs TRBV27 and TRBJ2-1; D call uncertain. CDR3 length equals 10 residues. With 8 bases removed from V and 13 bases from J, the gap between germline ends came to 12 bases. Germline values: CDR1 MNHEY, CDR2 SMNVEV (reference sequence). This chain's CDR3 is CASRPKTQFF. CDR3 sequence (DNA): TGTGCCAGCCGACCCAAGACCCAGTTCTTC.

V gene TRBV25-1 combines with J gene TRBJ2-7, with 8 bases identical to TRBD2. The CDR3 has 17 residues. Germline V CDR1 and CDR2: MGHDK, SYGVNS. V shed 3 bases and J 7 bases; nucleotides not matched to a gene: 17. The CDR3 DNA is TGTGCCAGCAGTGAGACAACGGGGGGGCCTTTTATCGTTGAGCAGTACTTC. This sequence encodes CASSETTGGPFIVEQYF.

The chain combines TRBV27 with TRBJ1-6; 9 positions match TRBD1. With 5 bases clipped from V and 6 bases from J, the junction kept 2 bases outside the gene matches. The CDR3 consists of 14 residues. Germline V gives CDR1 MNHEY, CDR2 SMNVEV (reference sequence). The CDR3 DNA follows: TGTGCCAGCAGTCCGACAGGGGGTAATTCACCCCTCCACTTT. It codes for CASSPTGGNSPLHF.

The CDR3 DNA sequence: TGTGCCAGCAGCTTGCACGCAGGGGGGAACTATGGCTACACCTTC. Translated, it gives CASSLHAGGNYGYTF. The rearrangement joins TRBV7-3 to TRBJ1-2; 7 bases map to TRBD1. Germline values: CDR1 SGHTA, CDR2 FQGTGA. The J segment lost 2 bases and the V segment lost 3 bases, leaving 6 bases of the junction unmatched. The CDR3 runs 15 residues.

V and J are TRBV6-6 and TRBJ2-1; D is unclear. The V and J ends lost 4 bases and 0 bases respectively, with 16 bases between them. This CDR3 contains 17 residues. Per germline, CDR1 MNHNY and CDR2 SVGAGI (reference sequence). CDR3 amino acids: CASSSLRHLGSYNEQFF. The CDR3, as DNA: TGTGCCAGCAGTTCCCTCCGACATCTGGGCTCCTACAATGAGCAGTTCTTC.

The chain combines TRBV10-3 with TRBJ1-1, with unresolved D. The CDR3 spans 16 residues. Trimming took off 3 bases at V and 7 bases at J, with 21 bases between the two ends. Germline loops: CDR1 ENHRY, CDR2 SYGVKD. The CDR3 DNA follows: TGTGCCATCAGTGAATCGGTGGTCCAAAGGCGTTTTGAAGCTTTCTTT. This gives the protein CAISESVVQRRFEAFF.

This clonotype was observed a few times. The V call is TRBV9, the J call TRBJ2-3; D is ambiguous. Germline-derived CDR1 and CDR2 are SGDLS and YYNGEE. V shed 6 bases and J shed 5 bases, with 16 bases lying between them. This CDR3 has 14 residues. Here the CDR3 reads CASTSGSLIDTQYF. In DNA, the CDR3 is TGTGCCAGCACATCAGGCTCTCTTATAGATACGCAGTATTTT. The full variable domain, in which reference TRBV9 and TRBJ2-3 provide the parts outside the CDR3, is DSGVTQTPKHLITATGQRVTLRCSPRSGDLSVYWYQQSLDQGLQFLIQYYNGEERAKGNILERFSAQQFPDLHSELNLSSLELGDSALYFCASTSGSLIDTQYFGPGTRLTVL.

The J gene is TRBJ2-7, the V gene TRBV11-2, with TRBD1 matching 7 bases. TRBJ2-4 explains the end of the DNA better; the J call may be wrong. The CDR3 length is 13 residues. Germline CDR1 is SGHAT and CDR2 is FQNNGV. In DNA form, the CDR3 reads TGTGCCAGCAGCTTACGACAGGGTGTCATTCAGTACTTC. Protein product: CASSLRQGVIQYF.

This clonotype was counted at least ten times. The V and J genes are TRBV29-1 and TRBJ2-5; tentatively, D is TRBD1 (6 bases). Deletions cut 6 bases from V and 3 bases from J, with 11 bases between. The CDR3 has 12 residues. Germline V lookup: CDR1 SQVTM, CDR2 ANQGSEA. CDR3 protein: CSVMGAEETQYF. CDR3 DNA sequence: TGCAGCGTGATGGGGGCGGAAGAGACCCAGTACTTC.

This sequence joins TRBV7-2 and TRBJ2-1, with a tentative D call TRBD2 (5 bases). V was shortened by 2 bases and J by 6 bases, with 17 bases between the two germline ends. CDR1 and CDR2 from the germline V gene are SGHTA and FQGNSA. The CDR3 loop spans 16 amino acids. Here the CDR3 reads CASSLRRVILSNEQFF. The CDR3 DNA follows: TGTGCCAGCAGCTTACGGCGGGTAATATTAAGCAATGAGCAGTTCTTC.

V and J are TRBV4-1 and TRBJ1-1; D is possibly TRBD1 (5 bases). This CDR3 has 15 amino acids. Between the trimmed V and J ends, which lost 0 bases and 6 bases, there was a span of 14 bases. CDR1 is MGHRA, CDR2 YSYEKL, per germline. The CDR3 DNA reads TGCGCCAGCAGCCAAGAGAAAACAGGACGTTCTGAAGCTTTCTTT. It is translated as CASSQEKTGRSEAFF.

With respect to this clonotype: A read error may account for a junction end that differs from germline. This chain uses TRBV30 with TRBJ1-2, with unresolved D. The CDR3 is made up of 14 amino acids. Germline CDR1 GTSNPN, CDR2 SVGIG (reference sequence). This CDR3 reads CVWRVQGLDYGYTF. The CDR3 coding sequence is TGTGTCTGGAGGGTTCAAGGCCTGGACTATGGCTACACCTTC.

This clonotype has a handful of counts. The chain couples TRBV20-1 to TRBJ2-5; no definite D call. Germline CDR1 DFQATT, CDR2 SNEGSKA (reference sequence). V shed 3 bases and J shed 5 bases, with 19 bases lying between them. The CDR3 has 15 residues. This CDR3 is CSARWPGRIYETQYF. The CDR3, as DNA: TGCAGTGCTAGGTGGCCTGGCAGGATTTATGAGACCCAGTACTTC.

This chain connects TRBV20-1 to TRBJ1-5; D may be TRBD1 (5 bases). V lost 7 bases and J 6 bases, leaving 13 bases between the germline ends. This CDR3 has 12 amino acids. Germline loops: CDR1 DFQATT, CDR2 SNEGSKA (reference sequence). The DNA of the CDR3 is TGCAGTGTTAGGGGTGGGCGTCAGCCCCAGCATTTT. Protein sequence: CSVRGGRQPQHF.

A remark on this clonotype: A much larger clone sits a single nucleotide away, making a read error possible. The chain combines TRBV24-1 with TRBJ2-7; no clear D. Germline CDR1 KGHDR, CDR2 SFDVKD. Trimming stripped 6 bases from V and 7 bases from J, with 12 bases between. This CDR3 spans 12 amino acids. CDR3 residues: CATSSGLNEQYF. The CDR3 DNA reads TGTGCCACCAGTTCCGGGCTCAATGAGCAGTACTTC.